This T cell receptor (beta chain) was sequenced in a study of T cell changes during pregnancy in multiple sclerosis. Assay: immunoSEQ multiplex PCR; the TCRdb copy retains only in-frame clones and omits some. The sample lists roughly 24,000 clones; approximately 81% were seen once. This CDR3 comprises 16 residues. Germline values: CDR1 SGHNT, CDR2 YYREEE (reference sequence). Trimming cost V 3 bases and J 4 bases; bases outside gene matches: 11. The material sequenced was CD8+ T cells from peripheral blood mononuclear cells, taken before pregnancy. The receptor comes from a female donor with multiple sclerosis, enrolled in a pregnancy study. V is TRBV5-4 and J is TRBJ2-7, with 9 nucleotides matching TRBD1. CDR3 in DNA: TGTGCCAGCAGCTCGCCACAGGGGGCAGCGAGGTACGAGCAGTACTTC. Translating gives CASSSPQGAARYEQYF.